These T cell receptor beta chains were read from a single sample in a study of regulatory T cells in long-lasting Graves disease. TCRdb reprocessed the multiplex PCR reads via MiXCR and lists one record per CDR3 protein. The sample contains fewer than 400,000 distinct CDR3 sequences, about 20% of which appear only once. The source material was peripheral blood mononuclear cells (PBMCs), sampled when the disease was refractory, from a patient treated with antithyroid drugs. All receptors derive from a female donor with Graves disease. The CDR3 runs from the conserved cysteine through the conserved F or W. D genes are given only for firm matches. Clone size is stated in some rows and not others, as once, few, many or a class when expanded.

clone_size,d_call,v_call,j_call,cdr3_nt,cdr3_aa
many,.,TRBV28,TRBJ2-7,TGTGCCAGCAGTTTGTGGACGACTTACAGGGGGGGAGAGCAGTACTTC,CASSLWTTYRGGEQYF
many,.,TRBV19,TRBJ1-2,TGTGCCAGTAGTACGTCCCTCGGGGGGAACTATGGCTACACCTTC,CASSTSLGGNYGYTF
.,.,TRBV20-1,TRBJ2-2,TGCAGTGCTATGAATAGGGCCGGGGCCGGGGAGCTGTTTTTT,CSAMNRAGAGELFF
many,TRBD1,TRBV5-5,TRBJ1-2,TGTGCCAGCAGCCTGGACAGGGTAAACTATGGCTACACCTTC,CASSLDRVNYGYTF
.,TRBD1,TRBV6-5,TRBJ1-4,TGTGCCAGCAGTTCCTACAGGGGGCGGGATGAAAAACTGTTTTTT,CASSSYRGRDEKLFF
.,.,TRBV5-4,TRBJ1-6,TGTGCCAGCAGCTACGGATCAGATTCACCCCTCCACTTT,CASSYGSDSPLHF
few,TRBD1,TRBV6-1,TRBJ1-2,TGTACCAGCAGGGGGACAGGGGGCGCGACTGGCTACACCTTC,CTSRGTGGATGYTF
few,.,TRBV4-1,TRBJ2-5,TGCGCCAGCAGCTTGTTGGCTCATGGGACCCAGTACTTC,CASSLLAHGTQYF
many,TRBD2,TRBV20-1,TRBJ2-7,TGCAGTGCTAGAGACCCTCTAGCGGGAGGGCGACACGAGCAGTACTTC,CSARDPLAGGRHEQYF
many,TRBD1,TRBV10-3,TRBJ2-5,TGTGCCATCAGTGACCCGGGACAGGGAGAGACCCAGTACTTC,CAISDPGQGETQYF
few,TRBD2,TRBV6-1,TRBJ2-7,TGTGCCAGCAGTGGAGGTAGCGGGGGATCCTACGAGCAGTACTTC,CASSGGSGGSYEQYF
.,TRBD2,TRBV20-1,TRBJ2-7,TGCAGTGCTAGAGATTGGGGTGCGGGAGGTGATTACGAGCAGTACTTC,CSARDWGAGGDYEQYF
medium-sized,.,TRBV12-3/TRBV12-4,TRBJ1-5,TGTGCCAGCGCGAGGGGAGGCAATCAGCCCCAGCATTTT,CASARGGNQPQHF
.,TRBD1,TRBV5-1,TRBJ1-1,TGCGCCAGCAGCGGGGGGACAGGAGCGAACACTGAAGCTTTCTTT,CASSGGTGANTEAFF
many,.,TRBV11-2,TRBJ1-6,TGTGCCAGCAGCTTAGGCAGGGGTAACTCCTATAATTCACCCCTCCACTTT,CASSLGRGNSYNSPLHF
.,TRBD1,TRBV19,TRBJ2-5,TGTGCCAGTAGTGAGGAACGGACAGGGGTGGAGACCCAGTACTTC,CASSEERTGVETQYF
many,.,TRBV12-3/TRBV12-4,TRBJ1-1,TGTGCCAGCACCCTCCCCGCGACTCGGGCGGCTGAAGCTTTCTTT,CASTLPATRAAEAFF
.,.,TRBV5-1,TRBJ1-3,TGCGCCAGCAGCTTGGTCGAGTCTGGAAACACCATATATTTT,CASSLVESGNTIYF
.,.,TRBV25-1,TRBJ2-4,TGTGCCAGCAGTGAGTGGCAGGGGGCCAAAAACATTCAGTACTTC,CASSEWQGAKNIQYF
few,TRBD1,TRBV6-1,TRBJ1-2,TGTGCCAGCAGGGATGCCGGGACAGGGGGCACGGGCTACACCTTC,CASRDAGTGGTGYTF
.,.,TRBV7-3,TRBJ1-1,TGTGCCAGCAGCTTAATTCCTGCGGGATACACTGAAGCTTTCTTT,CASSLIPAGYTEAFF
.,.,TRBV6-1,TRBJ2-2,TGTGCCAGCACCCAGAAGGGCTCCGGGGAGCTGTTTTTT,CASTQKGSGELFF
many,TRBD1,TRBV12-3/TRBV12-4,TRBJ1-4,TGTGCCAGCAGATGGACAGGAGGAAATGAAAAACTGTTTTTT,CASRWTGGNEKLFF
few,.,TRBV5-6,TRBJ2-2,TGTGCCAGCAGCTTCGCTTCGAACACCGGGGAGCTGTTTTTT,CASSFASNTGELFF
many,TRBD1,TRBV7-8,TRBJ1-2,TGTGCCAGCAGCCCCAGGACAGGGGTTAACTATGGCTACACCTTC,CASSPRTGVNYGYTF
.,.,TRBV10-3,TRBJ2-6,TGTGCCATCAGCGGAGACTCTGGGGCCAACGTCCTGACTTTC,CAISGDSGANVLTF
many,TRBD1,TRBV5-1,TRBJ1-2,TGCGCCAGCAGCTTGACAGGGGGTACCTATGGCTACACCTTC,CASSLTGGTYGYTF
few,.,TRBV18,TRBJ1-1,TGTGCCAGCTCAACCAGCCCCGGGAGGAACACTGAAGCTTTCTTT,CASSTSPGRNTEAFF
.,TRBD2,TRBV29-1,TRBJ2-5,TGCAGCGTGCTCCGGGGGGGGCAAGAGACCCAGTACTTC,CSVLRGGQETQYF
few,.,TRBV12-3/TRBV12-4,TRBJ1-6,TGTGCCAGCAGTCCCTGGGGGGGCGGCCTACTTAATTCACCCCTCCACTTT,CASSPWGGGLLNSPLHF
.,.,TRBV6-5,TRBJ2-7,TGTGCCAGCAGTTACAGTGCGGGCTACGAGCAGTACTTC,CASSYSAGYEQYF
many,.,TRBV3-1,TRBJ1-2,TGTGCCAGCAGCCAAGAAGGAGCTGGGGGCGCTTGGAAGGGAGGCTACACCTTC,CASSQEGAGGAWKGGYTF
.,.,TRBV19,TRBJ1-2,TGTGCCACCCAGGGGCGGTACGACTATGGCTACACCTTC,CATQGRYDYGYTF
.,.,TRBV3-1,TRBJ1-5,TGTGCCAGCAGCCAATCCCGTTTTCAGCCCCAGCATTTT,CASSQSRFQPQHF
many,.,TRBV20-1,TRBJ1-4,TGCAGTGCCCAGACAGCTAGAAAACTGTTTTTT,CSAQTARKLFF
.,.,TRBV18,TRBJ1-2,TGTGCCAGCTCACCTCGGGGGATGCCCTTGTATGGCTACACCTTC,CASSPRGMPLYGYTF
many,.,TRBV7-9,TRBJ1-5,TGTGCCAGCAGCCGCGCAGGGGGCAATCAGCCCCAGCATTTT,CASSRAGGNQPQHF
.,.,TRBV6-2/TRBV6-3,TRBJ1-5,TGTGCCAGCAGTTACCGGCCCAATCAGCCCCAGCATTTT,CASSYRPNQPQHF
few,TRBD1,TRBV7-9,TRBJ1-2,TGTGCCAGCAGCTTAGAGGGACAGGGGGCTGGCTACACCTTC,CASSLEGQGAGYTF
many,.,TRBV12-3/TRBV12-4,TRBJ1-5,TGTGCCAGCAGTTTAAGGGGGGATGCTCAGCCCCAGCATTTT,CASSLRGDAQPQHF
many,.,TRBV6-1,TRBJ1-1,TGTGCCAGCAGTCGACTTGGGCCTGACTATGTGGCCACTGAAGCTTTCTTT,CASSRLGPDYVATEAFF
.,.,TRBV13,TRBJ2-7,TGTGCCAGCAGCTCCTGGACAGTCTCCTACGAGCAGTACTTC,CASSSWTVSYEQYF
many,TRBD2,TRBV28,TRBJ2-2,TGTGCCAGCAGGGATGGGACTAGCTTCACCGGGGAGCTGTTTTTT,CASRDGTSFTGELFF
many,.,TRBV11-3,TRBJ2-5,TGTGCCTTACCCCGCCGGGACACCCCGGGAGAGACCCAGTACTTC,CALPRRDTPGETQYF
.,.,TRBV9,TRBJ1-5,TGTGCCAGCAGCACCCAGGGTATTAGCAATCAGCCCCAGCATTTT,CASSTQGISNQPQHF
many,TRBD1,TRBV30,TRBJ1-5,TGTGCCTGGACCGTGGGACAGAGCAATCAGCCCCAGCATTTT,CAWTVGQSNQPQHF
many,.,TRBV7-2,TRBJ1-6,TGTGCCAGCAGCCCCGAGACTTCTTATAGTTCACCCCTCCACTTT,CASSPETSYSSPLHF
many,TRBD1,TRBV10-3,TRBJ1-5,TGTGCCATCAGGAAGAATACAGGGGCGGACCAGCCCCAGCATTTT,CAIRKNTGADQPQHF
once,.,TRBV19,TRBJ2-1,TGTGCCAGTAGCCCCCTCACAGGGTCTGGGCCCAATGAGCAGTTCTTC,CASSPLTGSGPNEQFF
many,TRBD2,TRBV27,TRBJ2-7,TGTGCCAGCAGCCCCGGGGGGGGGTACGAGCAGTACTTC,CASSPGGGYEQYF
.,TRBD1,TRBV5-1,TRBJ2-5,TGCGCCAGCAGCTTGGAGGGACAGCAAGAGACCCAGTACTTC,CASSLEGQQETQYF
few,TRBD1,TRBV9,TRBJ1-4,TGTGCCAGCAGCTTGGGACAGGCCGGGAATGAAAAACTGTTTTTT,CASSLGQAGNEKLFF
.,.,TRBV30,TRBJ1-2,TGTGCCTGGAGTCAACAGGGAGCCTATGGCTACACCTTC,CAWSQQGAYGYTF
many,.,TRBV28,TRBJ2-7,TGTGCCAGCAGTTTTACTTTGGCCTACGAGCAGTACTTC,CASSFTLAYEQYF
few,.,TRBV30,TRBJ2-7,TGTGCCTGGAGCGGGGACAACTCCTACGAGCAGTACTTC,CAWSGDNSYEQYF
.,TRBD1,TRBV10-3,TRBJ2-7,TGTGCCACCCACAGGGGGTTTGTCGACGAGCAGTACTTC,CATHRGFVDEQYF
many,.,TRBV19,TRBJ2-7,TGTGCCAGTAGTATTTCGGGTACCACCTACGAGCAGTACTTC,CASSISGTTYEQYF